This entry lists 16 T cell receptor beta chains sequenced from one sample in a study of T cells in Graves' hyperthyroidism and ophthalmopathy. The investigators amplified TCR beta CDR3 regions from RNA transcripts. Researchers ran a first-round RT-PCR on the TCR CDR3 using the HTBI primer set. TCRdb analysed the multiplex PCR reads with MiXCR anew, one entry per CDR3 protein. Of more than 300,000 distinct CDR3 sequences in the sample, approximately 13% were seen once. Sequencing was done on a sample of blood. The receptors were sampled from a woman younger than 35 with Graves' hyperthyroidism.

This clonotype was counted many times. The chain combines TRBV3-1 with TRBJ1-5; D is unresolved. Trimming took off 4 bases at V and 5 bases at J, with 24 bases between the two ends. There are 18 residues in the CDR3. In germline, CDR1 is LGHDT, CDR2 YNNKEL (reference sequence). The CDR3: CASSLSTFGGKVHQPQHF. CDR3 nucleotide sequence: TGTGCCAGCAGCCTTTCCACGTTCGGCGGGAAGGTCCATCAGCCCCAGCATTTT. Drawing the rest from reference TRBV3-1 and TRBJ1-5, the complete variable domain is DTAVSQTPKYLVTQMGNDKSIKCEQNLGHDTMYWYKQDSKKFLKIMFSYNNKELIINETVPNRFSPKSPDKAHLNLHINSLELGDSAVYFCASSLSTFGGKVHQPQHFGDGTRLSIL.

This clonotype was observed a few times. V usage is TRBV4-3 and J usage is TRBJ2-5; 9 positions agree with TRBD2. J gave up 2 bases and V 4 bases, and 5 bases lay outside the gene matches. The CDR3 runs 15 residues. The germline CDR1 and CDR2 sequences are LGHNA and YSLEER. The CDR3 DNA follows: TGCGCCAGCAGCCTTAGCGGGAGCCGTCAAGAGACCCAGTACTTC. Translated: CASSLSGSRQETQYF.

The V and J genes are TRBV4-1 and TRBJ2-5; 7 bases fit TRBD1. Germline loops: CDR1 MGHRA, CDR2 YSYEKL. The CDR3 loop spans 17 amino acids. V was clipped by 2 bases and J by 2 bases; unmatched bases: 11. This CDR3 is CASSQPRQGEGQETQYF. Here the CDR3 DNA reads TGCGCCAGCAGCCAACCTCGACAGGGCGAGGGGCAAGAGACCCAGTACTTC.

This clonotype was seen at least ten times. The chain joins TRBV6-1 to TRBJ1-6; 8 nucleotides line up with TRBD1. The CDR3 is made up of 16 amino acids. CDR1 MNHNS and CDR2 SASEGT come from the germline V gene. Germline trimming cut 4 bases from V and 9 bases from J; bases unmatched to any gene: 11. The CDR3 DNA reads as TGTGCCAGCAGTGGCCACCTTAGGACAGGGAGTTCACCCCTCCACTTT. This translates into CASSGHLRTGSSPLHF.

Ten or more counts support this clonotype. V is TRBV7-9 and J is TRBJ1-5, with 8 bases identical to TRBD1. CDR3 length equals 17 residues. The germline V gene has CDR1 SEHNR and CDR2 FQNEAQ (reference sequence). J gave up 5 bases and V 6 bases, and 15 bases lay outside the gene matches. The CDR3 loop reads CASSRAGRGRLDQPQHF. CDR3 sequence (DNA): TGTGCCAGCAGTCGGGCGGGCAGGGGGCGCTTGGATCAGCCCCAGCATTTT.

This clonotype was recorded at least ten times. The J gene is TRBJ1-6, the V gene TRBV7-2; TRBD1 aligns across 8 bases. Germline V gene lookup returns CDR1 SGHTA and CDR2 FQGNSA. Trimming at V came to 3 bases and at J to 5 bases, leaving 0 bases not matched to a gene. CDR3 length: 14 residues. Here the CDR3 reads CASSFRGHNSPLHF. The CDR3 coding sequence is TGTGCCAGCAGCTTCAGGGGGCATAATTCACCCCTCCACTTT. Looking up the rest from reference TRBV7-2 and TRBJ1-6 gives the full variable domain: GAGVSQSPSNKVTEKGKDVELRCDPISGHTALYWYRQSLGQGLEFLIYFQGNSAPDKSGLPSDRFSAERTGGSVSTLTIQRTQQEDSAVYLCASSFRGHNSPLHFGNGTRLTVT.

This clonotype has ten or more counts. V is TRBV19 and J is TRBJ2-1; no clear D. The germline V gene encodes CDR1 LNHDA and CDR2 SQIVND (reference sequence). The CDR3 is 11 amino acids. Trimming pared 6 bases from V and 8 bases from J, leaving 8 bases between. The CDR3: CASSVYDEQFF. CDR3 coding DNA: TGTGCCAGTAGCGTATACGATGAGCAGTTCTTC.

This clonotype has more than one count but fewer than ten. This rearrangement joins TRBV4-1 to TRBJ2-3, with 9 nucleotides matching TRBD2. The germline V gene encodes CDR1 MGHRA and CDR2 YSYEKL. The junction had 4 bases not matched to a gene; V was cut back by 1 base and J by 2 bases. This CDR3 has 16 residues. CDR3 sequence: CASSQGGRAPTDTQYF. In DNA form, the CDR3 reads TGCGCCAGCAGCCAAGGCGGGAGGGCCCCCACAGATACGCAGTATTTT.

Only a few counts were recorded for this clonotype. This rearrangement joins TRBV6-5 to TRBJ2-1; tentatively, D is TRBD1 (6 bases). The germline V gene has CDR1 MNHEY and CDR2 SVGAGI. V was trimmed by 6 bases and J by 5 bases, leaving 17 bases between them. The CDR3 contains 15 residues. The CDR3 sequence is CASSSDRPGDNEQFF. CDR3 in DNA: TGTGCCAGCAGCTCCGACAGGCCCGGGGACAATGAGCAGTTCTTC.

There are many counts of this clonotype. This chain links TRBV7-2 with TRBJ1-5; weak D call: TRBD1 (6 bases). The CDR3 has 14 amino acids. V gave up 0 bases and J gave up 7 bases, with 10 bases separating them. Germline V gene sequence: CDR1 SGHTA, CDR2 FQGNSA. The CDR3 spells CASSLAQGGQPQHF. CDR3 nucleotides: TGTGCCAGCAGCTTAGCACAGGGCGGGCAGCCCCAGCATTTT.

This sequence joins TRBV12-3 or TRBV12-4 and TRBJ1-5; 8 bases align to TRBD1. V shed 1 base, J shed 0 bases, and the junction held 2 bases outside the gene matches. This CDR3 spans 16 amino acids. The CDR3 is CASSLGDRSSNQPQHF. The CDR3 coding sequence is TGTGCCAGCAGTTTAGGGGACAGGTCTAGCAATCAGCCCCAGCATTTT.

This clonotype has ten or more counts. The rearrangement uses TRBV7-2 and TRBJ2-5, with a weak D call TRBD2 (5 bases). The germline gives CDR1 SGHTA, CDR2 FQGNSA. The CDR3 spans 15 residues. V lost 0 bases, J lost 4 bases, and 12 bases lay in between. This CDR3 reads CASSLAARGRETQYF. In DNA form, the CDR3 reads TGTGCCAGCAGCTTAGCGGCCCGGGGTCGAGAGACCCAGTACTTC.

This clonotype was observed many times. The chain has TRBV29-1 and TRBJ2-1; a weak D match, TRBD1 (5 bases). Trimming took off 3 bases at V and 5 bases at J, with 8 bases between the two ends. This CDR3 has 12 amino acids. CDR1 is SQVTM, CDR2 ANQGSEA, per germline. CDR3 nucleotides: TGCAGCGTTGAGCGACAGAACAATGAGCAGTTCTTC. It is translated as CSVERQNNEQFF.

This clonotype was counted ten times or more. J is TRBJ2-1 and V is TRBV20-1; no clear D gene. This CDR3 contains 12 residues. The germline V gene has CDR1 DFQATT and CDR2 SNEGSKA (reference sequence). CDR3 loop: CSLYALHNEQFF. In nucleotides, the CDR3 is TGCAGCCTTTACGCCCTTCACAATGAGCAGTTCTTC.

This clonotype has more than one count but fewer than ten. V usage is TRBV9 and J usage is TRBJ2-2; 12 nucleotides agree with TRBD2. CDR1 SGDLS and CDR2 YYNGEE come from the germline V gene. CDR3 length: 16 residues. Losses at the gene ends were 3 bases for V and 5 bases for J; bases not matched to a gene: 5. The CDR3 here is CASSGGLAGITGELFF. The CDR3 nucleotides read TGTGCCAGCAGCGGAGGACTAGCGGGGATTACCGGGGAGCTGTTTTTT.

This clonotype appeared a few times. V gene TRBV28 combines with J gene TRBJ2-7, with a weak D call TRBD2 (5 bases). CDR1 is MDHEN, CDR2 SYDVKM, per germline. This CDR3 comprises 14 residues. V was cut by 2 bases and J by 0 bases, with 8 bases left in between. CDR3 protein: CASSLLDSSYEQYF. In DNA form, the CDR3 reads TGTGCCAGCAGTTTACTGGACTCCTCCTACGAGCAGTACTTC.